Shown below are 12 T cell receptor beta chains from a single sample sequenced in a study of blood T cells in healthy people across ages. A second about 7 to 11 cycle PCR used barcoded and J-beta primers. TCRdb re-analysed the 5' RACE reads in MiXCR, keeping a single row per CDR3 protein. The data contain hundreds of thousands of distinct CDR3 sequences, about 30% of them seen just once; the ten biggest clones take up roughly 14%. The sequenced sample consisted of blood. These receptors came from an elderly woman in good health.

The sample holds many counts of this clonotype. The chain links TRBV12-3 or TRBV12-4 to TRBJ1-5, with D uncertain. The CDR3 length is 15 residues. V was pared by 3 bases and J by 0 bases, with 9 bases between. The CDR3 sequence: CASSLSHISNQPQHF. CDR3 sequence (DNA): TGTGCCAGCAGTTTGAGTCATATTAGCAATCAGCCCCAGCATTTT.

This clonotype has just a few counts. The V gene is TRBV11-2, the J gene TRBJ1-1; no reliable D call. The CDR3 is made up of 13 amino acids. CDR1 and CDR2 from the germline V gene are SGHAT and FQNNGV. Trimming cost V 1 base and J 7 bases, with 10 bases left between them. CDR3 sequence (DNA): TGTGCCAGCAGCTTAGTCGGCGTTGGTGAAGCTTTCTTT. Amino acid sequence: CASSLVGVGEAFF.

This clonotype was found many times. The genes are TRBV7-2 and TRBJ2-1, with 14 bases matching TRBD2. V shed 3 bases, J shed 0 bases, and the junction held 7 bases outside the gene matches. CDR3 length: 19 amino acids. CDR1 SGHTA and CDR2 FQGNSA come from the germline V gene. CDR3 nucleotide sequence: TGTGCCAGCAGCTTGGCCGGGACTAGCGGGGGCTTCTCCTACAATGAGCAGTTCTTC. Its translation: CASSLAGTSGGFSYNEQFF.

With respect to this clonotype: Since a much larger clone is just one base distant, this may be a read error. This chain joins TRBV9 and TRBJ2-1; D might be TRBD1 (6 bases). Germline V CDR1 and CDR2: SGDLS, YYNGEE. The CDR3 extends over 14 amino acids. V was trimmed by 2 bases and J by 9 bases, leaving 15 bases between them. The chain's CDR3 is CASSVGTIRGEQFF. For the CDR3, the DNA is TGTGCCAGCAGCGTCGGGACAATACGGGGTGAGCAGTTCTTC.

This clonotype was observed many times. The CDR3 nucleotides are TGCAGTGCTAGAGATATGAGCGGGGTGCAAGAGACCCAGTACTTC. Encoded protein: CSARDMSGVQETQYF. The chain carries TRBV20-1 and TRBJ2-5, with 7 positions matching TRBD2. This CDR3 has 15 residues. The V gene's germline CDR1 is DFQATT and CDR2 SNEGSKA (reference sequence). The V segment lost 0 bases and the J segment 2 bases; nucleotides outside the gene matches: 6.

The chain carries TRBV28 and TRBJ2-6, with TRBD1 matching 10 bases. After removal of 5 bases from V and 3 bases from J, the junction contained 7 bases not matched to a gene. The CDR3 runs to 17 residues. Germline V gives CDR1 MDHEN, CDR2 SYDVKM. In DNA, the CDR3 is TGTGCCAGCAGTGGGGGGGACAGGGGAAATGGGGCCAACGTCCTGACTTTC. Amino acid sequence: CASSGGDRGNGANVLTF.

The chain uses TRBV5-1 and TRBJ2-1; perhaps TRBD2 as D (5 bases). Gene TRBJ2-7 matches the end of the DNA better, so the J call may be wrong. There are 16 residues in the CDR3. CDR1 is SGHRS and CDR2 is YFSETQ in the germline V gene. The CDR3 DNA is TGCGCCAGCAGCTTGGAAGTGAGGGCTTCCTACAATGAGCAGTACTTC. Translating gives CASSLEVRASYNEQYF.

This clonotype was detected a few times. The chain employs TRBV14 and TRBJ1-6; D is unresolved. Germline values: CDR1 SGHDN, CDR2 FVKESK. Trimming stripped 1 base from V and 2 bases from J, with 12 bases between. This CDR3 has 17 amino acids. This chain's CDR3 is CASSQVMAATYNSPLHF. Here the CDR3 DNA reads TGTGCCAGCAGCCAAGTTATGGCAGCGACCTATAATTCACCCCTCCACTTT.

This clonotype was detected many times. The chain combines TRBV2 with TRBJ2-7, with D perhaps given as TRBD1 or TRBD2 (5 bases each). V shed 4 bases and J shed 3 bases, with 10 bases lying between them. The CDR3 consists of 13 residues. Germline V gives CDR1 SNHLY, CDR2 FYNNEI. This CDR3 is CASSAGRYYEQYF. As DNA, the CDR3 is TGTGCCAGCAGTGCGGGGCGATACTACGAGCAGTACTTC.

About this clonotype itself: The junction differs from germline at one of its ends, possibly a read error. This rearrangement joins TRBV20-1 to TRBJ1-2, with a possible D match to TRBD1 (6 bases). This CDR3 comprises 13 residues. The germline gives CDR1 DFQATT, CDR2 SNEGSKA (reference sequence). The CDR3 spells CRASTTGTYGYTF. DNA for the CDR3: TGCAGAGCTAGCACCACAGGGACCTATGGCTACACCTTC.

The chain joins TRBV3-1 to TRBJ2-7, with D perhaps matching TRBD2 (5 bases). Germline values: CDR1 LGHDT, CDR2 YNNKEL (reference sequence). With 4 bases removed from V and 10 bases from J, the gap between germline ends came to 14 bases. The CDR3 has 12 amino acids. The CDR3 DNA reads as TGTGCCAGCAGCCCGCTAGCTGGCGATCAGTACTTC. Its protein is CASSPLAGDQYF.

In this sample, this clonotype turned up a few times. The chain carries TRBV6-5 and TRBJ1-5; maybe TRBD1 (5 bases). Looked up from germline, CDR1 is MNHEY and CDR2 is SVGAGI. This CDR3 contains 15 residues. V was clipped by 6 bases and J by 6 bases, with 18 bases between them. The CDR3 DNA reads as TGTGCCAGCAGCCCTCGGGGGAAGAAGGGTCAGCCCCAGCATTTT. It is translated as CASSPRGKKGQPQHF.